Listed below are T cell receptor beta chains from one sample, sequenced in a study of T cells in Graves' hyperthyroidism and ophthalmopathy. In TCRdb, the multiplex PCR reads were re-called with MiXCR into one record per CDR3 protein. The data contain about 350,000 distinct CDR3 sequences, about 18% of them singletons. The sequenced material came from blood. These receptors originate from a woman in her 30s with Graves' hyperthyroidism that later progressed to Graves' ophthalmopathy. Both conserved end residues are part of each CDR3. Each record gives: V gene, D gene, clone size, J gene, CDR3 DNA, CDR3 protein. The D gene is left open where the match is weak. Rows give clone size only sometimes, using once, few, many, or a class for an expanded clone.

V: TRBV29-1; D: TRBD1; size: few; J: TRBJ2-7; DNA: TGCAGCGTTGGCGATGGACAGGGGGGAACCTACGAGCAGTACTTC; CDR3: CSVGDGQGGTYEQYF
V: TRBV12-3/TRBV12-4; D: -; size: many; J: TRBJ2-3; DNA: TGTGCCAGCAGTTTCGACAGTACGCAGTATTTT; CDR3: CASSFDSTQYF
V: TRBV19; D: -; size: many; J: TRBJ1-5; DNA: TGTGCCAGTAGACCTGACGGGAATCAGCCCCAGCATTTT; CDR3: CASRPDGNQPQHF
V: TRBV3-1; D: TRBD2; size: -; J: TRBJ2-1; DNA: TGTGCCAGCAGCCAGGGTAGCGGGGATCCCTACAATGAGCAGTTCTTC; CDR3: CASSQGSGDPYNEQFF
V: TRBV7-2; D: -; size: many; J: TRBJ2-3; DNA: TGTGCCAGCAGCTTAGGGTCATGGGGGGCCACAGATACGCAGTATTTT; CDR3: CASSLGSWGATDTQYF
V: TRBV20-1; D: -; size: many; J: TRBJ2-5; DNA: TGCAGTGCTAGCCCCGGGAGAGGGACTTCGAACCAAGAGACCCAGTACTTC; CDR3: CSASPGRGTSNQETQYF
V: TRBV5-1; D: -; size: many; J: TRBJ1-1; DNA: TGCGCCAGCAGCTTAAGTGGGGGCACTGAAGCTTTCTTT; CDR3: CASSLSGGTEAFF
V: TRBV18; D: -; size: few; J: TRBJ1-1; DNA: TGTGCCAGCTCACCCAACCTGGGGGGGCCTAACACTGAAGCTTTCTTT; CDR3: CASSPNLGGPNTEAFF
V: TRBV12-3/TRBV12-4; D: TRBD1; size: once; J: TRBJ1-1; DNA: TGTGGCAGCAGTTTAGACAGGGAGAACACTGGAGCTTTCTTT; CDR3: CGSSLDRENTGAFF
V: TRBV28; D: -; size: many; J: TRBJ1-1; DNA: TGTGCCAGCAGTTTAGGTCAGGCCGAAGCTTTCTTT; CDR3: CASSLGQAEAFF
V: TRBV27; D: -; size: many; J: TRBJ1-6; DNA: TGTGCCAGCAGTTCATATAATTCACCCCTCCACTTT; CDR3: CASSSYNSPLHF
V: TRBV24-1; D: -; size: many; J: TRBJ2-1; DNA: TGTGCCACCAGTGACCTGGACACTCCATTCGCTGAGCAGTTCTTC; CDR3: CATSDLDTPFAEQFF
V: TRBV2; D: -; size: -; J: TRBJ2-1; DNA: TGTGCCAGCAGCTTGGTCGGGACAACTGACAATGAGCAGTTCTTC; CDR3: CASSLVGTTDNEQFF
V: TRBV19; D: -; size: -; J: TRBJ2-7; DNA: TGTGCCAGTAGTCAAAGGGACTCCGCCTACGAGCAGTACTTC; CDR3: CASSQRDSAYEQYF
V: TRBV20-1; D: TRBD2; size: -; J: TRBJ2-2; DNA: TGCAGTGCTAGTCTGGCGGGAGGGAACACCGGGGAGCTGTTTTTT; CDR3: CSASLAGGNTGELFF
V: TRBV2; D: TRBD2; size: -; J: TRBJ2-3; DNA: TGTGCGGCGGAAGGGACTAGCGGGGGACGGACAGATACGCAGTATTTT; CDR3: CAAEGTSGGRTDTQYF
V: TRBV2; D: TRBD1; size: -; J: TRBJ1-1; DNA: TGTGCCAGCAGTCCTCAGGGGGTACCAGAGAGGGCTGAAGCTTTCTTT; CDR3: CASSPQGVPERAEAFF
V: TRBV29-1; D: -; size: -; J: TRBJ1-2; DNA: TGCAGCGTTGGGCCAGGGTCGAGTTCTAATGGCTACACCTTC; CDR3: CSVGPGSSSNGYTF
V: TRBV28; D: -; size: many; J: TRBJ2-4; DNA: TGTGCCAGCAGTTCGGGGTTGAAAAACATTCAGTACTTC; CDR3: CASSSGLKNIQYF
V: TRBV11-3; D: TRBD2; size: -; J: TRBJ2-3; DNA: TGTGCCAGCAGCTTAATAGCGGGAGCGGCAGATACGCAGTATTTT; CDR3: CASSLIAGAADTQYF
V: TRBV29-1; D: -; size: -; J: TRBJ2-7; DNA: TGCAGCGTTGAAGATCCAGAGGGTTCCTACGAGCAGTACTTC; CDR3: CSVEDPEGSYEQYF
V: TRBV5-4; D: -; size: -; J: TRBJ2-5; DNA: TGTGCCAGCAGCTTGGACACGGAAGAGACCCAGTACTTC; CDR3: CASSLDTEETQYF
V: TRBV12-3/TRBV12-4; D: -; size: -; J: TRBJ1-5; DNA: TGTGCCAGCAGAAACTGCGCGGCCAAAATTCATAGCAATCAGCCCCAGCATTTT; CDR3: CASRNCAAKIHSNQPQHF
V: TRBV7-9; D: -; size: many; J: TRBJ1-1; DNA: TGTGCCAGCAGCTCAGTACATTTATTGGCTGAAGCTTTCTTT; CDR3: CASSSVHLLAEAFF
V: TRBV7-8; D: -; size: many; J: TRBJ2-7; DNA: TGTGCCAGCAGCCTCCCCCCAGGCGAGCAGTACTTC; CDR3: CASSLPPGEQYF
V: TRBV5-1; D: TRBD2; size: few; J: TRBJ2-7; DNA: TGCGCCAGCAGCCCGGCGGGAGGGCTTTCCTACGAGCAGTACTTC; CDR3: CASSPAGGLSYEQYF
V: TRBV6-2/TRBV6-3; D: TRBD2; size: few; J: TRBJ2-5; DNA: TGTGCCAGCAGTTCGGGGGGGCCGGGAAGGGAGACCCAGTACTTC; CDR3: CASSSGGPGRETQYF
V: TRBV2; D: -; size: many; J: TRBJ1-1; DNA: TGTGCCAGCAGTTGGGGGAAGGACACTGAAGCTTTCTTT; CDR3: CASSWGKDTEAFF
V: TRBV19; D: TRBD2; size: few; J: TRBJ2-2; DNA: TGTGCCAGTAGTATTTCGTCCCCCCGGAGACTAGCGGGGTCCGGGGAGCTGTTTTTT; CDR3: CASSISSPRRLAGSGELFF
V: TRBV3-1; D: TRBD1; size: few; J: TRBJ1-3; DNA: TGTGCCAGCAGCCACGGGACGACAGGGTATGGAAACACCATATATTTT; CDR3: CASSHGTTGYGNTIYF
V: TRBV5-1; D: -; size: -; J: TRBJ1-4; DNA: TGCGCCAGCAGTTCCAGTGAGGCGTCGGGTGAAAAACTGTTTTTT; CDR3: CASSSSEASGEKLFF
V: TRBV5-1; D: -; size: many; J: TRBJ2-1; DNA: TGCGCCAGCAGCTTGGTCCGACTAGAACACAATGAGCAGTTCTTC; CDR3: CASSLVRLEHNEQFF
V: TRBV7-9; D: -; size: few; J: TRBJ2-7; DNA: TGTGCCAGCAGCTTGGCTCAGGGCGGGGCGTCCTACGAGCAGTACTTC; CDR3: CASSLAQGGASYEQYF
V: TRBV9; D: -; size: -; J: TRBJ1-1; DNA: TGTGCCAGCAGCATTCTGGGTTCTGAAGCTTTCTTT; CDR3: CASSILGSEAFF
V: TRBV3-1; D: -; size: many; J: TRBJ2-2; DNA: TGTGCCAGCAGCCAAGATTTGCGACGGACGAACACCGGGGAGCTGTTTTTT; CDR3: CASSQDLRRTNTGELFF
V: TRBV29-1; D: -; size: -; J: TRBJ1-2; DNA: TGCAGCGTTGAAACGGGTCGACTGGGCTATGGCTACACCTTC; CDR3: CSVETGRLGYGYTF
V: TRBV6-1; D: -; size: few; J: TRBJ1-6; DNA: TGTGCCAGCAGTTCCTTCTGGAACGCACCCCTCCACTTT; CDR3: CASSSFWNAPLHF
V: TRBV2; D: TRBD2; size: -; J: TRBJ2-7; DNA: TGTGCCAGCAGTGATCGTAGCGGGAGGGGAGACGAGCAGTACTTC; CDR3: CASSDRSGRGDEQYF
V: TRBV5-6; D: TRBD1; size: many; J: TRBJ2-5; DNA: TGTGCCAGCAGCCGGTCCCCGTCACGCAGTCGGACAGGGGGGACGGAGACCCAGTACTTC; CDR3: CASSRSPSRSRTGGTETQYF
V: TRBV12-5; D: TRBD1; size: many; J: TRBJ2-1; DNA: TGTGCTAGTGGTCAACACGGGACAGAAAACAATGAGCAGTTCTTC; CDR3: CASGQHGTENNEQFF
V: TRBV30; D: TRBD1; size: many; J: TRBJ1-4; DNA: TGTGCCTGGACCGAGGGACAGGTTAATGAAAAACTGTTTTTT; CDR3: CAWTEGQVNEKLFF
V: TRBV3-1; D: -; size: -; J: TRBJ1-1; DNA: TGTGCCAACAGCCAAGAGCTTGGGGGCAGGGGAAACACTGAAGCTTTCTTT; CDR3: CANSQELGGRGNTEAFF
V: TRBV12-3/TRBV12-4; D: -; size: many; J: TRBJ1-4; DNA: TGTGCCAGCAGTTTATCGGTCAGGCGCCGTGAAAAACTGTTTTTT; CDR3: CASSLSVRRREKLFF
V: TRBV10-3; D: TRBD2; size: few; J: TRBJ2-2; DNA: TGTGCCATCAGTGCCGGACTAGCGGGAGATGGGGCCGGGGAGCTGTTTTTT; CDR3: CAISAGLAGDGAGELFF
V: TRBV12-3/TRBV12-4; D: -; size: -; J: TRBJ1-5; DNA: TGTGCCAGCAACCAGGGGCAGCCCCAGCATTTT; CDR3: CASNQGQPQHF
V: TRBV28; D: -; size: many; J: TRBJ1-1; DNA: TGTGCCAGCAGCCAACAGGTCAACACTGAAGCTTTCTTT; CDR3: CASSQQVNTEAFF
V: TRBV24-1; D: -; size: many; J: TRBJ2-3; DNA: TGTGCCACCAGTGGCACAGTCAGAGATACGCAGTATTTT; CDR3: CATSGTVRDTQYF
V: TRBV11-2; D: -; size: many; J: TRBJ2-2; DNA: TGTGCCAGCAGCCCCTGGGGCTCGAACACCGGGGAGCTGTTTTTT; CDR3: CASSPWGSNTGELFF
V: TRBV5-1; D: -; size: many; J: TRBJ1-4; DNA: TGCGCCAGCAGCCGTCAGGGGCAGGGTGAAAAACTGTTTTTT; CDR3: CASSRQGQGEKLFF
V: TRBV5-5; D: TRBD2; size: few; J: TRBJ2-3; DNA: TGTGCCAGCAGCTTGACAGGGACTAGCGGGAGTAATACAGATACGCAGTATTTT; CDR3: CASSLTGTSGSNTDTQYF
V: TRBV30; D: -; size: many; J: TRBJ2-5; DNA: TGTGCCTGGACTGCGGGTACAGGGTCGCTTACCCAGTACTTC; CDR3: CAWTAGTGSLTQYF
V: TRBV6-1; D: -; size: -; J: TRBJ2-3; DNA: TGTGCCAGCAGTGAAATAAGGGATACGCAGTATTTT; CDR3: CASSEIRDTQYF
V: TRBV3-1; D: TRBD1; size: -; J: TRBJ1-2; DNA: TGTGCCAGCAGCCAAGAACCCAGACAGGGCCATGGCTACACCTTC; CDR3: CASSQEPRQGHGYTF
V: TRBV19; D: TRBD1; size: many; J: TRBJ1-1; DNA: TGTGCCAGTAGTATCGGACAGGGGGTCGGTACTGAAGCTTTCTTT; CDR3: CASSIGQGVGTEAFF
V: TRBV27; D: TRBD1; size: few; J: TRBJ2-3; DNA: TGTGCCAGCGAAGGACAGGGTTTGGGGGATACGCAGTATTTT; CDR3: CASEGQGLGDTQYF